Each of the 10 T cell receptor beta chains below was sequenced from the same sample in a study of hypomethylating agent response in myelodysplastic syndrome. TCRdb keeps only in-frame clones here, not all; method: immunoSEQ multiplex PCR. The repertoire consists of approximately 5,500 clones, with just under 85% occurring once and the leading ten covering around 9.6%. Material: bone marrow, obtained before or after starting hypomethylating agent treatment for myelodysplastic syndrome (not recorded which). These receptors were collected from a human donor with myelodysplastic syndrome.

This chain links TRBV28 with TRBJ2-1, with TRBD2 identical over 8 bases. The CDR3 has 16 amino acids. J lost 4 bases, V lost 6 bases, and 11 bases had no gene match. Germline-derived CDR1 and CDR2 are MDHEN and SYDVKM. Here the CDR3 reads CASSPLSGRSYNEQFF. CDR3 sequence (DNA): TGTGCCAGCAGCCCCTTGAGCGGGAGATCTTACAATGAGCAGTTCTTC.

This clone was observed once. The chain has TRBV30 and TRBJ1-6; 9 bases align to TRBD1. The CDR3 loop spans 15 amino acids. After removal of 2 bases from V and 5 bases from J, the junction contained 4 bases not matched to a gene. Germline V gene lookup returns CDR1 GTSNPN and CDR2 SVGIG (reference sequence). The CDR3 bases are TGTGCCTGGAGTAGAAGGGACAGGGATAATTCACCCCTCCACTTT. It translates to CAWSRRDRDNSPLHF.

The CDR3 sequence: CASSLDRGSLYEQYF. The CDR3 region has the DNA TGTGCCAGCAGCCTGGACAGAGGATCCCTATACGAGCAGTACTTC. The chain couples TRBV7-9 to TRBJ2-7; tentatively, D is TRBD1 (6 bases). This CDR3 is 15 amino acids long. Trimming took off 5 bases at V and 4 bases at J, with 18 bases between the two ends. Germline loops: CDR1 SEHNR, CDR2 FQNEAQ (reference sequence).

Here the CDR3 reads CASSLQGIRDTQYF. In DNA, the CDR3 is TGTGCCAGTAGTCTACAGGGGATCAGGGATACGCAGTATTTT. The chain uses TRBV19 and TRBJ2-3; 7 bases are a match to TRBD1. The CDR3 runs 14 residues. V trimming: 5 bases; J trimming: 6 bases; junction bases outside the gene matches: 8. The V gene's germline CDR1 is LNHDA and CDR2 SQIVND (reference sequence).

The V and J genes are TRBV6-1 and TRBJ1-1; the D gene is possibly TRBD1 (5 bases). V shed 8 bases and J shed 6 bases, with 19 bases lying between them. Per the germline V gene, CDR1 is MNHNS and CDR2 is SASEGT. The CDR3 contains 14 residues. The DNA of the CDR3 is TGTGCCAGCCGGGATTGGGGCAGGGCGTCTGAAGCTTTCTTT. Its translation: CASRDWGRASEAFF.

The chain employs TRBV6-1 and TRBJ2-2, with TRBD1 matching 7 bases. Germline values: CDR1 MNHNS, CDR2 SASEGT. This CDR3 has 14 amino acids. Trimming at V came to 6 bases and at J to 13 bases, leaving 14 bases not matched to a gene. CDR3 sequence reads: CASSESGGSRALFF. The CDR3 nucleotides are TGTGCCAGCAGCGAATCAGGGGGATCAAGGGCGCTGTTTTTT.

The genes are TRBV19 and TRBJ1-5; tentative D call: TRBD1 (5 bases). This CDR3 region has 14 residues. V was pared by 4 bases and J by 7 bases, with 14 bases between. CDR1 is LNHDA and CDR2 is SQIVND in the germline V gene (reference sequence). The CDR3 DNA reads as TGTGCCAGTAGTAGCTTCGACGGGACCCAGCCCCAGCATTTT. This sequence encodes CASSSFDGTQPQHF.

The chain combines TRBV18 with TRBJ2-1; unclear D gene. Germline assignment: CDR1 KGHSH and CDR2 LQKENI. V dropped 5 bases and J dropped 0 bases, with 8 bases sitting between them. The CDR3 spans 14 residues. DNA for the CDR3: TGTGCCAGCTCAGCTATTAGCTCCTACAATGAGCAGTTCTTC. It translates to CASSAISSYNEQFF.

This clone was seen a handful of times. The chain recombines TRBV9 with TRBJ1-5; maybe TRBD1 (6 bases). Germline loops: CDR1 SGDLS, CDR2 YYNGEE. With 4 bases removed from V and 5 bases from J, the gap between germline ends came to 13 bases. The CDR3 extends over 14 amino acids. The CDR3 DNA reads TGTGCCAGCAGCTACGACAGGAACGATCAGCCCCAGCATTTT. Encoded protein: CASSYDRNDQPQHF. The full variable domain, in which reference TRBV9 and TRBJ1-5 provide the parts outside the CDR3, is DSGVTQTPKHLITATGQRVTLRCSPRSGDLSVYWYQQSLDQGLQFLIQYYNGEERAKGNILERFSAQQFPDLHSELNLSSLELGDSALYFCASSYDRNDQPQHFGDGTRLSIL.

The rearrangement links TRBV4-2 to TRBJ2-3; 12 bases align to TRBD2. The CDR3 extends over 18 amino acids. Germline V gives CDR1 LGHNA, CDR2 YNFKEQ. The J segment lost 1 base and the V segment lost 4 bases, leaving 9 bases of the junction unmatched. This CDR3 reads CASSPTSGRSWGTDTQYF. The CDR3 coding sequence is TGTGCCAGCAGCCCCACTAGCGGGAGGTCTTGGGGCACAGATACGCAGTATTTT.